These 27 T cell receptor beta chains were all obtained from the same sample, sequenced in a study of high-grade serous ovarian cancer treatment subgroups (dated by TCRdb to the early 2020s). The library came from the immunoSEQ multiplex PCR assay. TCRdb re-hosts the immuneACCESS table, in-frame sequences only. Its copies lack some clones; in the studies checked, an unresolved V gene accounts for under half of them, and the cause for the rest is not known. This sample lists 12,000 to 15,000 clones; 86% were detected once. The ten largest clones add up to roughly 6.4% of the sample. Tumor samples were obtained before definitive surgery or chemotherapy. Sequenced material: tumor tissue. The receptors come from a human donor with high-grade serous ovarian cancer.

The rearrangement uses TRBV10-1 and TRBJ2-1; 12 positions agree with TRBD2. CDR1 is WNHNN, CDR2 SYGVQD, per germline (reference sequence). This CDR3 contains 13 residues. V gave up 8 bases and J gave up 7 bases; unmatched junction bases: 3. CDR3 DNA sequence: TGCGCCAGCGGTGGGACTAGCGGGAATGAGCAGTTCTTC. It encodes CASGGTSGNEQFF.

The rearrangement joins TRBV5-1 to TRBJ2-5, with D unclear. Germline-derived CDR1 and CDR2 are SGHRS and YFSETQ. Trimming left V 4 bases short and J 0 bases short, with 7 bases between. The CDR3 sequence is 13 residues long. CDR3 nucleotide sequence: TGCGCCAGCAGCCGCCTTAACCAAGAGACCCAGTACTTC. This translates into CASSRLNQETQYF.

This rearrangement joins TRBV2 to TRBJ1-2; D perhaps matches TRBD1 (5 bases). CDR1 and CDR2 from the germline V gene are SNHLY and FYNNEI. This CDR3 is built from 15 residues. Trimming stripped 0 bases from V and 8 bases from J, with 16 bases between. As DNA, the CDR3 is TGTGCCAGCAGTGAAGCGCGGCAGGGTAGACAGGGCTACACCTTC. Residues: CASSEARQGRQGYTF.

The DNA for the CDR3 is TGTGCCAGCAGTCCACGTGGGGGCCTTAACTATGGCTACACCTTC. Amino acids: CASSPRGGLNYGYTF. This chain links TRBV27 with TRBJ1-2, with a tentative D call TRBD1 (6 bases). Deletions cut 5 bases from V and 1 base from J, with 14 bases between. The germline V gene has CDR1 MNHEY and CDR2 SMNVEV (reference sequence). The CDR3 is 15 amino acids.

About this clone itself: Other DNA sequences of this sample code for an identical CDR3. V usage is TRBV11-3 and J usage is TRBJ1-6; D is undetermined. The CDR3 totals 13 residues. V was cut by 0 bases and J by 7 bases, with 4 bases left in between. The germline V gene encodes CDR1 SGHNT and CDR2 YENEEA. The CDR3 region is CASSLDLNSPLHF. The DNA of the CDR3 is TGTGCCAGCAGCTTAGATTTGAATTCACCCCTCCACTTT.

The CDR3 sequence: CSVAGPNTEAFF. In DNA, the CDR3 is TGCAGCGTTGCAGGACCGAACACTGAAGCTTTCTTT. The rearrangement joins TRBV29-1 to TRBJ1-1; D gene unclear. CDR1 and CDR2 from the germline V gene are SQVTM and ANQGSEA. The CDR3 has 12 amino acids. The V gene lost 4 bases and the J gene lost 1 base, with 7 bases spanning the gap.

This chain links TRBV9 with TRBJ2-3, with 10 nucleotides matching TRBD2. Germline assignment: CDR1 SGDLS and CDR2 YYNGEE. Trimming removed 0 bases from V and 6 bases from J; junction bases left unmatched: 7. This CDR3 spans 16 amino acids. The CDR3: CASSVELAGRSDTQYF. For the CDR3, the DNA is TGTGCCAGCAGCGTAGAACTAGCGGGGCGGAGTGATACGCAGTATTTT. Supplemented by reference TRBV9 and TRBJ2-3, the full variable domain reads DSGVTQTPKHLITATGQRVTLRCSPRSGDLSVYWYQQSLDQGLQFLIQYYNGEERAKGNILERFSAQQFPDLHSELNLSSLELGDSALYFCASSVELAGRSDTQYFGPGTRLTVL.

This clone was recorded once. CDR3 sequence (DNA): TGTGCCAGCAGCTTGGGACTAGCGGGGGGGCGTGAGCAGTTCTTC. Translated: CASSLGLAGGREQFF. The chain links TRBV7-2 to TRBJ2-1, with 16 positions matching TRBD2. Trimming at V came to 3 bases and at J to 9 bases, leaving 2 bases not matched to a gene. Germline loops: CDR1 SGHTA, CDR2 FQGNSA. CDR3 length: 15 residues.

The chain couples TRBV4-3 to TRBJ2-3, with D possibly being TRBD2 (6 bases). CDR3 length: 15 residues. V shed 1 base and J shed 0 bases, with 8 bases lying between them. The germline gives CDR1 LGHNA, CDR2 YSLEER. CDR3 DNA: TGCGCCAGCAGCCAAGTACTAGCTAGCACAGATACGCAGTATTTT. It is translated as CASSQVLASTDTQYF.

V usage is TRBV6-1 and J usage is TRBJ2-5; maybe TRBD1 (5 bases). The J call may be in error: the DNA end matches TRBJ2-7 better. CDR1 is MNHNS, CDR2 SASEGT, per germline. The CDR3 totals 13 residues. CDR3 residues: CASSETGYYEQYF. CDR3 sequence (DNA): TGTGCCAGCAGTGAAACAGGATACTACGAGCAGTACTTC.

The rearrangement joins TRBV10-3 to TRBJ2-7; D is unclear. Trimming stripped 0 bases from V and 3 bases from J, with 9 bases between. Germline CDR1 reads ENHRY; CDR2 reads SYGVKD. The CDR3 loop spans 14 amino acids. CDR3 in DNA: TGTGCCATCAGTGAGTCGAATCAAGGCTACGAGCAGTACTTC. This sequence encodes CAISESNQGYEQYF.

This rearrangement joins TRBV9 to TRBJ1-6, with 7 bases lining up with TRBD1. Germline trimming cut 2 bases from V and 6 bases from J; bases unmatched to any gene: 5. The germline V gene has CDR1 SGDLS and CDR2 YYNGEE. The CDR3 covers 15 residues. Here the CDR3 reads CASSVGDSANSPLHF. The CDR3 bases are TGTGCCAGCAGCGTTGGGGACAGTGCTAATTCACCCCTCCACTTT.

The rearrangement uses TRBV4-3 and TRBJ2-1; TRBD2 aligns across 11 bases. Germline V gene lookup returns CDR1 LGHNA and CDR2 YSLEER. Trimming at V came to 0 bases and at J to 7 bases, leaving 5 bases not matched to a gene. CDR3 length: 16 amino acids. The CDR3 here is CASSQDWLAGGNEQFF. The CDR3 DNA sequence: TGCGCCAGCAGCCAAGACTGGCTAGCGGGGGGAAATGAGCAGTTCTTC.

This chain joins TRBV11-2 and TRBJ2-2, with D perhaps given as TRBD1 or TRBD2 (6 bases each). Germline loops: CDR1 SGHAT, CDR2 FQNNGV. This CDR3 has 16 amino acids. V shed 0 bases and J shed 5 bases, with 13 bases lying between them. CDR3 region: CASSLEGGAGTGELFF. In DNA form, the CDR3 reads TGTGCCAGCAGCTTAGAGGGGGGCGCAGGTACCGGGGAGCTGTTTTTT.

The chain combines TRBV6-6 with TRBJ2-7; tentative D call: TRBD2 (5 bases). The CDR3 is 12 amino acids. Germline V gene data show CDR1 as MNHNY and CDR2 as SVGAGI (reference sequence). V was clipped by 6 bases and J by 5 bases, with 11 bases between them. The CDR3 nucleotides are TGTGCCAGCAGGGACTCTAGAGACGAGCAGTACTTC. The encoded protein is CASRDSRDEQYF.

The chain joins TRBV4-3 to TRBJ2-1, with no clear D. The V gene lost 0 bases and the J gene lost 6 bases, with 15 bases spanning the gap. From germline, CDR1 is LGHNA and CDR2 YSLEER. The CDR3 runs 16 residues. CDR3 coding DNA: TGCGCCAGCAGCCAAGATTCCGAAATAGCACCCAATGAGCAGTTCTTC. It yields the protein CASSQDSEIAPNEQFF.

This chain links TRBV2 with TRBJ2-1, with D possibly being TRBD2 (5 bases). The CDR3 consists of 12 residues. CDR1 is SNHLY and CDR2 is FYNNEI in the germline V gene. Trimming shortened V by 7 bases and J by 7 bases, and 11 bases separated the two germline ends. The CDR3 coding sequence is TGTGCCAGCAAGGTGGACTCAAATGAGCAGTTCTTC. Translated: CASKVDSNEQFF.

The chain combines TRBV28 with TRBJ2-3; D perhaps matches TRBD1 (5 bases). The germline gives CDR1 MDHEN, CDR2 SYDVKM. The CDR3 sequence is 13 residues long. The V end was cut by 2 bases, the J end by 11 bases, with 14 bases between. CDR3 DNA sequence: TGTGCCAGCAGTTTAAGCCTCTCCCAGGGGCAGTATTTT. Its translation is CASSLSLSQGQYF. The entire variable domain, with the rest obtained from reference TRBV28 and TRBJ2-3, is as follows: DVKVTQSSRYLVKRTGEKVFLECVQDMDHENMFWYRQDPGLGLRLIYFSYDVKMKEKGDIPEGYSVSREKKERFSLILESASTNQTSMYLCASSLSLSQGQYFGPGTRLTVL.

This clone was counted once. This sequence joins TRBV13 and TRBJ1-1, with D hard to call. V was pared by 6 bases and J by 6 bases, with 8 bases between. This CDR3 is built from 11 residues. Germline CDR1 reads PRHDT; CDR2 reads FYEKMQ (reference sequence). CDR3 residues: CASSLLAEAFF. DNA for the CDR3: TGTGCCAGCAGTCTTCTGGCTGAAGCTTTCTTT.

The chain recombines TRBV18 with TRBJ2-5, with D uncertain. Looked up from germline, CDR1 is KGHSH and CDR2 is LQKENI. The CDR3 loop spans 13 amino acids. V was cut by 3 bases and J by 2 bases, with 7 bases left in between. Here the CDR3 DNA reads TGTGCCAGCTCACCCGGCAGTCAAGAGACCCAGTACTTC. Encoded protein: CASSPGSQETQYF.

This clone was recorded only once. V gene TRBV11-2 combines with J gene TRBJ2-5; the match to TRBD2 covers 9 bases. The V and J ends lost 1 base and 3 bases, in that order; junction bases with no gene match: 6. Looked up from germline, CDR1 is SGHAT and CDR2 is FQNNGV. The CDR3 sequence is 16 residues long. CDR3 DNA: TGTGCCAGCAGCTTAGTAGGCGGGGGGGCCGAAGAGACCCAGTACTTC. Translating it yields CASSLVGGGAEETQYF.

Remarks on this clone: The sample carries other DNA sequences with the same CDR3. This chain links TRBV6-6 with TRBJ2-3; 7 bases align to TRBD2. V trimming: 5 bases; J trimming: 4 bases; junction bases outside the gene matches: 9. This CDR3 comprises 15 residues. Germline V gene sequence: CDR1 MNHNY, CDR2 SVGAGI (reference sequence). CDR3 in DNA: TGTGCCAGCAGTGAGAAGACTAGCTCTCCAGATACGCAGTATTTT. This codes for CASSEKTSSPDTQYF.

The chain is built from TRBV9 and TRBJ2-7; 10 bases are a match to TRBD1. Losses at the gene ends were 0 bases for V and 7 bases for J; bases not matched to a gene: 7. The CDR3 length is 15 residues. Per the germline V gene, CDR1 is SGDLS and CDR2 is YYNGEE. The CDR3 is CASSVGGQGPWEQYF. CDR3 coding DNA: TGTGCCAGCAGCGTAGGGGGACAGGGGCCTTGGGAGCAGTACTTC. The full variable domain, rest sourced from reference TRBV9 and TRBJ2-7, is DSGVTQTPKHLITATGQRVTLRCSPRSGDLSVYWYQQSLDQGLQFLIQYYNGEERAKGNILERFSAQQFPDLHSELNLSSLELGDSALYFCASSVGGQGPWEQYFGPGTRLTVT.

The rearrangement links TRBV5-5 to TRBJ1-3; D possibly corresponds to TRBD1 (6 bases). CDR1 SGHKS and CDR2 YYEKEE come from the germline V gene (reference sequence). V was cut by 3 bases and J by 0 bases, with 13 bases left in between. The CDR3 sequence is 16 residues long. The DNA of the CDR3 is TGTGCCAGCAGCTCAACCGACAGGACCTCTGGAAACACCATATATTTT. This gives the protein CASSSTDRTSGNTIYF. The variable domain in full, completed from reference TRBV5-5 and TRBJ1-3, reads DAGVTQSPTHLIKTRGQQVTLRCSPISGHKSVSWYQQVLGQGPQFIFQYYEKEERGRGNFPDRFSARQFPNYSSELNVNALLLGDSALYLCASSSTDRTSGNTIYFGEGSWLTVV.

This clone was seen just once. This chain joins TRBV6-5 and TRBJ1-3; D is perhaps TRBD1 (5 bases). With 2 bases removed from V and 4 bases from J, the gap between germline ends came to 9 bases. This CDR3 is built from 14 residues. Germline V gives CDR1 MNHEY, CDR2 SVGAGI. Written as DNA, the CDR3 is TGTGCCAGCAGTTACGGGGGTAACGGAAACACCATATATTTT. Its translation: CASSYGGNGNTIYF.

The chain uses TRBV13 and TRBJ2-7; TRBD1 matches 9 bases. Trimming took 5 bases from V and 5 from J; bases not matched to a gene: 10. This CDR3 spans 15 amino acids. Per germline, CDR1 PRHDT and CDR2 FYEKMQ (reference sequence). Written as DNA, the CDR3 is TGTGCCAGCAGCACGCGGACAGGGGATAAGAACGAGCAGTACTTC. It specifies CASSTRTGDKNEQYF.

This sequence joins TRBV7-9 and TRBJ1-2; D unclear. Between the trimmed V and J ends, which lost 1 base and 3 bases, there was a span of 6 bases. The CDR3 totals 13 residues. Looked up from germline, CDR1 is SEHNR and CDR2 is FQNEAQ (reference sequence). Written as DNA, the CDR3 is TGTGCCAGCAGCTTAGACTCCGACTATGGCTACACCTTC. Its protein is CASSLDSDYGYTF.